This T cell receptor beta chain was captured in a study of human T cells and chemical hapten exposure. Broader study findings: Healthy people's immune response may differ from that of the donors, who had alopecia.

TCRdb re-analysed the RACE reads in MiXCR, keeping a single row per CDR3 protein. The table lists about 380,000 distinct CDR3 sequences, more than 4.5% of them singletons. The length of the CDR3 is 17 residues. Per the germline V gene, CDR1 is SGHAT and CDR2 is FQNNGV. Trimming took off 1 base at V and 1 base at J, with 15 bases between the two ends. A remark on this clonotype: Its antigen is unknown.

Stated time point: patch test 1, 2 weeks after DPC sensitization. Treatment described: therapeutic diphenylcyclopropenone sensitization with weekly scalp DPC. This clonotype originated in a woman in her 50s with alopecia areata. Some clones in this sample may be carry-over from other donors' samples. The chain couples TRBV11-2 to TRBJ2-3, with D uncertain. This specimen was whole blood, taken in connection with sensitization to the hapten diphenylcyclopropenone (DPC). CDR3 residues: CASSLVGWRKGTDTQYF. DNA of the CDR3: TGTGCCAGCAGCTTAGTTGGCTGGCGAAAGGGCACAGATACGCAGTATTTT. Full variable domain (outside the CDR3, taken from reference TRBV11-2 and TRBJ2-3): EAGVAQSPRYKIIEKRQSVAFWCNPISGHATLYWYQQILGQGPKLLIQFQNNGVVDDSQLPKDRFSAERLKGVDSTLKIQPAKLEDSAVYLCASSLVGWRKGTDTQYFGPGTRLTVL.